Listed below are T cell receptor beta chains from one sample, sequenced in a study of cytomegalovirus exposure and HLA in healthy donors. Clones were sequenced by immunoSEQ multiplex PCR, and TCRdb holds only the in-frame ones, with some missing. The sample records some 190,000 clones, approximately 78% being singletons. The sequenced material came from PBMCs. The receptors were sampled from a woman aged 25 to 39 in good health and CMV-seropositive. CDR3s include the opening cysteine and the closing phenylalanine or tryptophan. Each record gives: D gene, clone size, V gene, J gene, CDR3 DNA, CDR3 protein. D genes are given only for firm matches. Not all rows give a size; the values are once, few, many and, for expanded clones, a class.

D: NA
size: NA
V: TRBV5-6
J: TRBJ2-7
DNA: TGTGCCAGCAGCCGGAAGGACGGGAGCTACGAGCAGTACTTC
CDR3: CASSRKDGSYEQYF

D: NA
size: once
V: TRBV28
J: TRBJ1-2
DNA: TGTGCCAGCAGTTTTCTTGGATACAGGGCTAACTATGGCTACACCTTC
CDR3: CASSFLGYRANYGYTF

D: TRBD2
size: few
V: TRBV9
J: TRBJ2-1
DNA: TGTGCCAGCAGCGTAGGACTAGCGGGGGGTGAGCAGTTCTTC
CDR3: CASSVGLAGGEQFF

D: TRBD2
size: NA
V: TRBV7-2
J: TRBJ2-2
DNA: TGTGCCAGCAGCTTAGTTAGCGGGCTGAACACCGGGGAGCTGTTTTTT
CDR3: CASSLVSGLNTGELFF

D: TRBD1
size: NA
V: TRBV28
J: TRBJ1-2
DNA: TGTGCCAGCGTACTCGGAGGGGGCGCTAACTATGGCTACACCTTC
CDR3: CASVLGGGANYGYTF

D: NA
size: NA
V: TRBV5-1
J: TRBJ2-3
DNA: TGCGCCAGCAGCTCCGACCGGGACTTAAGCACAGATACGCAGTATTTT
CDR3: CASSSDRDLSTDTQYF

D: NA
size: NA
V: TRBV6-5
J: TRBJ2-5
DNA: TGTGCCAGCAGTTACCAAGCCGGAGGGGCGGAGACCCAGTACTTC
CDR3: CASSYQAGGAETQYF

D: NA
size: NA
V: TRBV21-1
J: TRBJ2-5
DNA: TGTGCCAGCAGCAAAGGGGGAGGGTGTCGAGAGACCCAGTACTTC
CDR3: CASSKGGGCRETQYF

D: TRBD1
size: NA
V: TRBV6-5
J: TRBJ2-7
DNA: TGTGCCAGCAGTCCTCTAGGGACAGGGTTCGAGCAGTACTTC
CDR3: CASSPLGTGFEQYF

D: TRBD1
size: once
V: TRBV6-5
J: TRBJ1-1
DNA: TGTGCCAGCAGACTACAGGGGGCAGGCACTGAAGCTTTCTTT
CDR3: CASRLQGAGTEAFF

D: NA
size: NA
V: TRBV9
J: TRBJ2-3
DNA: TGTGCCAGCAGCCCATCAACAGCCGTCCCCAACCTACGGGATACGCAGTATTTT
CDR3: CASSPSTAVPNLRDTQYF

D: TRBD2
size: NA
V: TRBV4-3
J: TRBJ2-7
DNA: TGCGCCAGCAGCTTGGAACTAGCGCAACCCTACGAGCAGTACTTC
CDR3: CASSLELAQPYEQYF

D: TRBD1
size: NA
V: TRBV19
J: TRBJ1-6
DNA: TGTGCCAGTAGTGCCGGGACAGCTAATTCACCCCTCCACTTT
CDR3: CASSAGTANSPLHF

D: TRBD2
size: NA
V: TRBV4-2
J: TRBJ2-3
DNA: TGTGCCAGCAGCCAAAAGGCCCTAGCGGGAGATTCAGATACGCAGTATTTT
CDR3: CASSQKALAGDSDTQYF

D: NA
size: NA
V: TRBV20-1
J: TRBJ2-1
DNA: TGCAGTGCCCCACTAAACAATGAGCAGTTCTTC
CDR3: CSAPLNNEQFF

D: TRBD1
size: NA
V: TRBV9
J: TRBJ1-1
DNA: TGTGCCAGCAGCGTAGGGGACAGGGGGCTTGGCACTGAAGCTTTCTTT
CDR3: CASSVGDRGLGTEAFF

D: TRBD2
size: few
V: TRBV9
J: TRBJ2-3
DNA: TGTGCCAGCAGCGTAGGTTTAGCGGGCCCAGATACGCAGTATTTT
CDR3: CASSVGLAGPDTQYF

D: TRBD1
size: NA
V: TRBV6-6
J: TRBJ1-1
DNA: TGTGCCACCTTGACAGGGGGGACGAACACTGAAGCTTTCTTT
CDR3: CATLTGGTNTEAFF

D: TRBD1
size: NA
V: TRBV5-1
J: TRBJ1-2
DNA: TGCGCCAGCAGACTTGGGACAGGGGGCAGGGGCTACACCTTC
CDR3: CASRLGTGGRGYTF

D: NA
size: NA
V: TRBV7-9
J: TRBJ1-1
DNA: TGTTCCAGCAGCCCCGACATTTACATGAACACTGAAGCTTTCTTT
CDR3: CSSSPDIYMNTEAFF

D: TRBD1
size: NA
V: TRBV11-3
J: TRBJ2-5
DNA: TGTGCCAGCAGCCCAAAGACAGGGGACCAAGAGACCCAGTACTTC
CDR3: CASSPKTGDQETQYF

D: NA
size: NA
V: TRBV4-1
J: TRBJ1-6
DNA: TGCGCCAGCAGCCAATCACCGGGAGTCCCCAATTCACCCCTCCACTTT
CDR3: CASSQSPGVPNSPLHF

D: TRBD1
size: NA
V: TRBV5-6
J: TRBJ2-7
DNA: TGTGCCAGCAGCTTGAGTGACAGGGGGCGATACGAGCAGTACTTC
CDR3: CASSLSDRGRYEQYF

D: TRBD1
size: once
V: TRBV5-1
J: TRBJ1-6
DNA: TGCGCCAGCAGCTTGGGGGCAGGGGGTTTCTCTTCACCCCTCCACTTT
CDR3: CASSLGAGGFSSPLHF

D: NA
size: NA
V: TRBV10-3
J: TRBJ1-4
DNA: TGTGCCATCAGCCCGCGGACTAATGAAAAACTGTTTTTT
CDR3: CAISPRTNEKLFF

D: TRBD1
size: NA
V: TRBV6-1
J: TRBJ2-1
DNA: TGTGCCAGCAGTGCGGTACCCCAGGGGGCCTCCTACAATGAGCAGTTCTTC
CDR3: CASSAVPQGASYNEQFF

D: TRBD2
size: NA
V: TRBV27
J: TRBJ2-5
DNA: TGTGCCAGCAGTTTATGGGGGGGCCAAGAGACCCAGTACTTC
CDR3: CASSLWGGQETQYF